Listed here is a single T cell receptor beta chain. Its antigen is undetermined. This sample is drawn from a study of OX40 agonist ivuxolimab in advanced cancers. Background on the study: From 23 to 79 years was the age range, with a mean of about 54 years, and around 80% were male. Three patients got partial responses; one had hepatocellular carcinoma and two had cutaneous melanoma. General study results and limits: Mean expanded clone counts were higher in CD8+ than CD4+ T cells.

Per the germline V gene, CDR1 is LGHNA and CDR2 is YSLEER. This CDR3 has 16 amino acids. V was shortened by 3 bases and J by 0 bases, with 14 bases between the two germline ends. Measured with immunoSEQ multiplex PCR; TCRdb has only the in-frame clones, and not every one. This table holds about 83,000 clones, about 88% found once. Samples of blood were obtained at baseline, on cycle 4 day 1, and on cycle 7 day 1. The chain uses TRBV4-3 and TRBJ1-1; D is perhaps TRBD1 (6 bases). The specimen was CD4+ or CD8+ T cells sorted from blood, collected in a trial of the OX40 agonist ivuxolimab. The receptor was derived from an adult with an advanced solid tumor such as melanoma, head and neck, liver or kidney cancer. The CDR3: CASSQDTGNLNTEAFF. In DNA, the CDR3 is TGCGCCAGCAGCCAGGACACAGGGAACCTGAACACTGAAGCTTTCTTT.